A selection of T cell receptor beta chains follows, all from one sample in a study of T cell repertoires in cytomegalovirus infection. A single record per CDR3 protein comes from TCRdb applying MiXCR to the reads. The sample includes 290,000 or so distinct CDR3 sequences, about 26% of them seen just once. The sequenced sample consisted of PBMCs. The receptor set was obtained from a human donor in good health (CMV status not recorded). Some clones in this sample may be carry-over from other donors' samples. Each CDR3 is given with its conserved first and last residue. Each record gives: D gene, CDR3 length, clone size, V gene, J gene, CDR3 DNA, CDR3 protein. D genes are given only for firm matches. Clone size, where shown, is once, few, many, or a class for clones that have expanded.

>NA|14|many|TRBV7-2|TRBJ2-3
TGTGCCAGCAGCAGGGCATCAGGGGCCGATACGCAGTATTTT
CASSRASGADTQYF
>NA|15|many|TRBV5-5|TRBJ1-5
TGTGCCAGCAGCTTGGATCCGGGAAGCAATCAGCCCCAGCATTTT
CASSLDPGSNQPQHF
>TRBD2|15|NA|TRBV6-2/TRBV6-3|TRBJ2-1
TGTGCCAGCACTTTTGCGGGGGACTCCTACAATGAGCAGTTCTTC
CASTFAGDSYNEQFF
>NA|12|few|TRBV9|TRBJ2-3
TGTGCCAGCAGCGTAGCTCCGGATACGCAGTATTTT
CASSVAPDTQYF
>NA|12|few|TRBV2|TRBJ2-1
TGTGCCAGCATTGAAACATACAATGAGCAGTTCTTC
CASIETYNEQFF
>NA|16|NA|TRBV7-8|TRBJ2-2
TGTGCCAGCAGCTTAGCAGGGAGGTCGAACACCGGGGAGCTGTTTTTT
CASSLAGRSNTGELFF
>NA|12|many|TRBV7-2|TRBJ1-2
TGTGCCAGCAGCTTAGATCGAGGGGGCTACACCTTC
CASSLDRGGYTF
>NA|14|NA|TRBV15|TRBJ1-5
TGTGCCACCAGCAGGGACACTAACAATCAGCCCCAGCATTTT
CATSRDTNNQPQHF
>NA|15|few|TRBV19|TRBJ2-4
TGTGCCAGTAGTCGGTTCGGGGAGGCCAAAAACATTCAGTACTTC
CASSRFGEAKNIQYF
>TRBD2|15|NA|TRBV28|TRBJ2-3
TGTGCCAGCAGTTTAATAGCGGGACCCACAGATACGCAGTTTTTT
CASSLIAGPTDTQFF
>NA|15|many|TRBV7-6|TRBJ2-1
TGTGCCAGCAGCTTATTTCTTCTCCCCCCGGGACAGCAGTTCTTC
CASSLFLLPPGQQFF
>NA|15|NA|TRBV6-1|TRBJ2-3
TGTGCCAGCAGTGAAATCTCTAGCGCAACAGATACGCAGTATTTT
CASSEISSATDTQYF
>TRBD1|15|few|TRBV28|TRBJ2-5
TGTGCCAGCAGTCCACGGGACAGGGGTAGGGAGACCCAGTACTTC
CASSPRDRGRETQYF
>NA|16|few|TRBV28|TRBJ2-2
TGTGCCAGCAGTGGGACAGCGGGAGCGCCCACCGGGGAGCTGTTTTTT
CASSGTAGAPTGELFF
>NA|15|NA|TRBV11-2|TRBJ2-7
TGTGCCAGCAGCTTAGCTGTTACAGGGATGTACGAGCAGTACTTC
CASSLAVTGMYEQYF
>NA|15|NA|TRBV6-1|TRBJ1-5
TGTGCCAGCAGTGAAGCTGACAGGAACGATCAGCCCCAGCATTTT
CASSEADRNDQPQHF
>TRBD1|15|many|TRBV7-8|TRBJ1-1
TGTGCCAGCAGCTTCAAGACAGGGGCCAACTCTGAAGCTTTCTTT
CASSFKTGANSEAFF
>NA|13|few|TRBV10-3|TRBJ2-2
TGTGCCATCAGCCGAAGTGAAACCGGGGAGCTGTTTTTT
CAISRSETGELFF
>NA|16|NA|TRBV7-9|TRBJ1-4
TGTGCCAGCAGCTTAAGAGGGCTCCACCAAAATGAAAAACTGTTTTTT
CASSLRGLHQNEKLFF
>NA|15|many|TRBV7-2|TRBJ2-5
TGTGCCAGCAGCAACAAACTGGGAACACAAGAGACCCAGTACTTC
CASSNKLGTQETQYF
>NA|16|many|TRBV6-2/TRBV6-3|TRBJ2-1
TGTGCCAGCAGTTACGGAAGCGGGCCGGACTACAATGAGCAGTTCTTC
CASSYGSGPDYNEQFF
>NA|12|NA|TRBV28|TRBJ1-1
TGTGCCAGCAGTTTAATCCACAGGGTGGCTTTCTTT
CASSLIHRVAFF
>NA|12|NA|TRBV28|TRBJ1-5
TGTGCCAGCAGTTTGGTGACAGCCTCCCAGCATTTT
CASSLVTASQHF
>TRBD2|14|NA|TRBV12-3/TRBV12-4|TRBJ2-1
TGTGCCAGCAGTTTTTCGACTAGCGTTAATGAGCAGTTCTTC
CASSFSTSVNEQFF
>NA|15|few|TRBV6-5|TRBJ2-5
TGTGCCAGCAGTTACTCGAGCCTGCACCAAGAGACCCAGTACTTC
CASSYSSLHQETQYF
>NA|17|NA|TRBV7-2|TRBJ2-5
TGTGCCAGCAGCTTAGCGCTGTCGGGAGGACAGCAAGAGACCCAGTACTTC
CASSLALSGGQQETQYF
>NA|14|NA|TRBV27|TRBJ2-1
TGTGCCAGCAGTTTATCGCTTCGACACAATGAGCAGTTCTTC
CASSLSLRHNEQFF
>NA|15|NA|TRBV5-1|TRBJ2-7
TGCGCCAGCAGCTTGCATTTAGGGGGAATGGACGAGCAGTACTTC
CASSLHLGGMDEQYF
>NA|14|few|TRBV28|TRBJ1-2
TGTGCCAGCAGTTTGGGAGGGCCGTTGCGTGGCTACACCTTC
CASSLGGPLRGYTF
>NA|13|many|TRBV7-2|TRBJ2-1
TGTGCCAGCAGCCCGCGCCGGGATTCAGAGCAGTTCTTC
CASSPRRDSEQFF
>NA|15|NA|TRBV5-1|TRBJ1-5
TGCGCCAGCAGCTTGGCAGGGGTGAGCAATCAGCCCCAGCATTTT
CASSLAGVSNQPQHF
>TRBD1|13|NA|TRBV29-1|TRBJ1-1
TGCAGCGTCGGGACAGGGGTGAGCACTGAAGCTTTCTTT
CSVGTGVSTEAFF
>NA|15|NA|TRBV5-1|TRBJ2-3
TGCGCCAGCAGCTTGGAGCCGCGGGGCACAGATACGCAGTATTTT
CASSLEPRGTDTQYF
>NA|11|few|TRBV20-1|TRBJ2-1
TGCAGTGCGGGGGAGCGAGGTGAGCAGTTCTTC
CSAGERGEQFF
>TRBD1|16|NA|TRBV5-5|TRBJ2-2
TGTGCCAGCAGTTTTAAGGGACAGGCGAACACCGGGGAGCTGTTTTTT
CASSFKGQANTGELFF
>NA|13|few|TRBV25-1|TRBJ1-2
TGTGCCAGCAGTGTAGGAGGGGCCTATGGCTACACCTTC
CASSVGGAYGYTF
>TRBD2|15|few|TRBV11-2|TRBJ2-3
TGTGCCAGCAGCCGGGGGGGCCACAGCACAGATACGCAGTATTTT
CASSRGGHSTDTQYF
>TRBD1|16|NA|TRBV20-1|TRBJ1-1
TGCAGTGCTAGGAGCATCCCGGGACAGCCGAACACTGAAGCTTTCTTT
CSARSIPGQPNTEAFF
>NA|13|NA|TRBV11-2|TRBJ1-1
TGTGCCAGCAGCCCAGGAGTTGGCACTGAAGCTTTCTTT
CASSPGVGTEAFF
>NA|11|few|TRBV10-3|TRBJ2-7
TGTGCCATCAGCATTAAGTACGAGCAGTACTTC
CAISIKYEQYF
>TRBD2|15|NA|TRBV7-9|TRBJ2-3
TGTGCCAGCAGCTTAGGGGAGGGTCACAGCGATACGCAGTATTTT
CASSLGEGHSDTQYF
>NA|14|NA|TRBV27|TRBJ2-7
TGTGCCAGCAGTTTAAAAGGGGCCTACTACGAGCAGTACTTC
CASSLKGAYYEQYF
>TRBD2|15|NA|TRBV2|TRBJ2-3
TGTGCCTTATCTGGGCGGCTAGCGGGAGAAGATACGCAGTATTTT
CALSGRLAGEDTQYF
>NA|13|few|TRBV19|TRBJ1-1
TGTGCCAGTAGTCGGCGCAGTCTCGCTGAAGCTTTCTTT
CASSRRSLAEAFF
>TRBD1|14|many|TRBV7-2|TRBJ2-5
TGTGCCAGCAACCAGGGACAGTCAAAAGAGACCCAGTACTTC
CASNQGQSKETQYF
>NA|13|NA|TRBV20-1|TRBJ2-5
TGCAGTGCTAGCGCCCCGGATCAAGAGACCCAGTACTTC
CSASAPDQETQYF
>NA|15|few|TRBV6-2/TRBV6-3|TRBJ1-5
TGTGCCAGCAGTTACGCCGACAGGATTTATCAGCCCCAGCATTTT
CASSYADRIYQPQHF